This section outlines one T cell receptor (beta chain) sequence together with its context. Its antigen is as yet unknown. TCRdb re-called the reads through MiXCR, storing one row per CDR3 protein. The data show 310,000 or so distinct CDR3 sequences, 15% to 20% seen once. The germline V gene encodes CDR1 SGHTA and CDR2 FQGTGA. Trimming cost V 2 bases and J 7 bases; bases outside gene matches: 9. This CDR3 region has 15 residues. These data originate in a study of T cell repertoires in cytomegalovirus infection. Study-wide results and limits: Carriers of CMV and the relevant HLA type were discriminated by public TCR beta frequency.

The sequence was collected from a human donor in good health (CMV status not recorded). Some clones in this sample may be carry-over from other donors' samples. Sequenced input: PBMCs. This chain connects TRBV7-3 to TRBJ1-2; 8 bases are shared with TRBD1. CDR3 nucleotide sequence: TGTGCCAGCAGCTTAGGGTCAGGGGGCTGGTCTGGCTACACCTTC. This gives the protein CASSLGSGGWSGYTF.